The rows below give T cell receptor beta chains drawn from one sample of a study of blood T cell repertoires in COVID-19. TCRdb's copy holds only in-frame clones and misses some; the assay was immunoSEQ multiplex PCR. The table lists about 120,000 clones, roughly 80% of them singletons. Sequenced material: peripheral blood. All receptors come from a man aged 30 to 39 with acute or convalescent COVID-19. Both conserved end residues are part of each CDR3. A D gene is named only where the DNA matches it firmly. For some rows the clone size is stated as once, few or many, or as a class when expanded; others skip it.

-	once	TRBV18	TRBJ2-1	TGTGCCAGCTCACCAACTACCAACAATGAGCAGTTCTTC	CASSPTTNNEQFF
-	-	TRBV12-5	TRBJ2-2	TGTGCTAGTGGACAGGTCCTCGGGGAGCTGTTTTTT	CASGQVLGELFF
TRBD1	once	TRBV27	TRBJ1-5	TGTGCCAGCAGTTTAGGAGGGGGCGGTCAGCCCCAGCATTTT	CASSLGGGGQPQHF
TRBD1	-	TRBV13	TRBJ1-1	TGTGCCAGCAGCCGGAACAGGGGCAGTGAAGCTTTCTTT	CASSRNRGSEAFF
-	-	TRBV4-1	TRBJ2-2	TGCGCCAGCAGCCATCCAGCGGCAGCCCCCGGGGAGCTGTTTTTT	CASSHPAAAPGELFF
-	-	TRBV4-1	TRBJ2-2	TGCGCCAGCAGCCCGCATTACTTCGGGGGCGGGGAGCTGTTTTTT	CASSPHYFGGGELFF
-	-	TRBV18	TRBJ2-5	TGTGCCAGCTCACCAAGGGATAGAAGAGTGGGGCGAAGTTCTTCGGAGACCCAGTACTTC	CASSPRDRRVGRSSSETQYF
TRBD1	-	TRBV7-9	TRBJ2-7	TGTGCCAGCAGCTTAAGTAGAGGACAGGTATACTACGAGCAGTACTTC	CASSLSRGQVYYEQYF
-	once	TRBV6-2/TRBV6-3	TRBJ2-7	TGTGCCAGCAGTTATGGTGGGGAGACCTACGAGCAGTACTTC	CASSYGGETYEQYF
-	-	TRBV7-8	TRBJ1-6	TGTGCCAGCAGCTTAACAGGGACGAGCTCCTATAATTCACCCTTCCACTTT	CASSLTGTSSYNSPFHF
TRBD1	few	TRBV7-2	TRBJ1-5	TGTGCCAGCAGCCTCGGGACAGCAAATCAGCCCCAGCATTTT	CASSLGTANQPQHF
-	-	TRBV18	TRBJ1-4	TGTGCCAGCTCCCAAGGGGTTTCAGCACCCATACTGTTTTTT	CASSQGVSAPILFF
TRBD2	-	TRBV3-1/TRBV3-2	TRBJ2-2	TGTGCCAGCAGTTCGACTAGCGGGGGGTCCTACACCGGGGAGCTGTTTTTT	CASSSTSGGSYTGELFF
-	-	TRBV27	TRBJ2-1	TGTGCCAGCAGTTTGTTAGGGAGAACGTTGGCTATTGACAATGAGCAGTTCTTC	CASSLLGRTLAIDNEQFF
TRBD2	-	TRBV10-3	TRBJ2-1	TGTGCCATCAGAGACACGGGACTAGCGGCAGGAGGTTTAGACTACAATGAGCAGTTCTTC	CAIRDTGLAAGGLDYNEQFF
TRBD2	-	TRBV7-2	TRBJ2-7	TGTGCCAGCAGCTCCGCGGGGGGGCCACTGCAGGGCTACGAGCAGTACTTC	CASSSAGGPLQGYEQYF
-	-	TRBV5-1	TRBJ1-3	TGCGCCAGCAGCCCGACAAACTCTGGAAACACCATATATTTT	CASSPTNSGNTIYF
-	-	TRBV7-9	TRBJ1-4	TGTGCCAGCAGCTTAGAACAGGCAACTAATGAAAAACTGTTTTTT	CASSLEQATNEKLFF
TRBD2	once	TRBV14	TRBJ2-7	TGTGCCAGCAGCCTTACTAGCGGGGGTCTCTACGAGCAGTACTTC	CASSLTSGGLYEQYF
TRBD1	-	TRBV11-2	TRBJ1-2	TGTGCCAGCAGCTTCATAGGCAGGGGGCCCGATGGCTACACCTTC	CASSFIGRGPDGYTF
TRBD1	-	TRBV4-3	TRBJ1-2	TGCGCCAGCAGCCAAGGACAGGGCCGATTAGATGGCTACACCTTC	CASSQGQGRLDGYTF
-	few	TRBV27	TRBJ2-5	TGTGCCAGCAGGCCTAAGACTAGTCGAGAGACCCAGTACTTC	CASRPKTSRETQYF
TRBD2	-	TRBV6-7	TRBJ2-4	TGTGCCAGCAGTTACTCGAAAAGCGGGAGGCGTCCACTAGCCAAAAACATTCAGTACTTC	CASSYSKSGRRPLAKNIQYF
TRBD2	-	TRBV7-2	TRBJ2-1	TGTGCCAGCAGCTCCGGACTAGCGGCCTACAATGAGCAGTTCTTC	CASSSGLAAYNEQFF
-	once	TRBV15	TRBJ1-3	TGTGCCACCAGCAGAGATAAGCAGGGGGGAAACACCATATATTTT	CATSRDKQGGNTIYF
-	few	TRBV19	TRBJ2-2	TGTGCCAGTAGTACCACCGGGATCCTCACCGGGGAGCTGTTTTTT	CASSTTGILTGELFF
-	-	TRBV30	TRBJ1-6	TGTGCCTGGAGGAGGGTGGTGGGATCACCCCTCCACTTT	CAWRRVVGSPLHF
-	few	TRBV6-4	TRBJ1-6	TGTGCCAGCAGTGACTCGAGGTCTCCGGCCTATTCACCCCTCCACTTT	CASSDSRSPAYSPLHF
TRBD1	-	TRBV9	TRBJ1-6	TGTGCCAGCAGCGTTCAGGGGGCCCTCGATACCCTCCACTTT	CASSVQGALDTLHF
-	-	TRBV7-9	TRBJ1-6	TGTGCCAGCAGCCCCGGTGGGGGAAGGGGGAATCGCTCACCCCTCCACTTT	CASSPGGGRGNRSPLHF
TRBD2	-	TRBV5-4	TRBJ2-5	TGTGCCAGCAGCTTCATAAGCGGGGGGGCCCGAGAGACCCAGTACTTC	CASSFISGGARETQYF
TRBD1	-	TRBV19	TRBJ2-5	TGTGCCAGTAGTATGACCGGGACAGGGAAAGAGACCCAGTACTTC	CASSMTGTGKETQYF
TRBD1	-	TRBV25-1	TRBJ2-7	TGTGCCAGCAGTGGTCCCGGGACAGGGATTTACGAGCAGTACTTC	CASSGPGTGIYEQYF
TRBD2	-	TRBV7-2	TRBJ2-7	TGTGCCAGCAGCTTAGTAGGGGCTAGCGGGGGGGCTTACGAGCAGTACTTC	CASSLVGASGGAYEQYF
-	-	TRBV19	TRBJ2-1	TGTGCCAGTAGTACCACGGCCTACAATGAGCAGTTCTTC	CASSTTAYNEQFF
-	-	TRBV20-1	TRBJ2-1	TGCAGTGCTAGAATTATGAATGAGCAGTTCTTC	CSARIMNEQFF
TRBD1	-	TRBV29-1	TRBJ1-2	TGCAGCGCCCGACAGGGGGCGAGCGGCTACACCTTC	CSARQGASGYTF
-	-	TRBV7-9	TRBJ1-6	TGTGCCAGCAGCTTAGTTGGGGGGGCATCACCCCTCCACTTT	CASSLVGGASPLHF
-	few	TRBV29-1	TRBJ2-7	TGCAGCGTTGAAGTCGGGGGCTACGAGCAGTACTTC	CSVEVGGYEQYF
-	-	TRBV3-1/TRBV3-2	TRBJ2-4	TGTGCCAGCAGTGTCAGGGGCCAGGATGGCATTCAGTACTTC	CASSVRGQDGIQYF
-	few	TRBV5-6	TRBJ1-5	TGTGCCAGCAGCCTATGGACAGATAGCAATCAGCCCCAGCATTTT	CASSLWTDSNQPQHF
-	-	TRBV30	TRBJ2-2	TGTGCCAGCAGGGGAGAGGGTAACACCGGGGAGCTGTTTTTT	CASRGEGNTGELFF
-	-	TRBV29-1	TRBJ1-2	TGCAGCGTCATGCGGGTGGGGGCGCGGGGCTACACCTTC	CSVMRVGARGYTF
-	few	TRBV30	TRBJ2-6	TGTGCCTGGAGTGTACAGGGCTCGAACTCTGGGGCCAACGTCCTGACTTTC	CAWSVQGSNSGANVLTF
-	many	TRBV2	TRBJ1-1	TGTGCCAGCAGAGCAGGAGGCAGGCACACTGAAGCTTTCTTT	CASRAGGRHTEAFF
TRBD2	-	TRBV7-2	TRBJ2-7	TGTGCCAGCAGCCTACAGGAGGGACTAGCCTACGAGCAGTACTTC	CASSLQEGLAYEQYF
-	-	TRBV2	TRBJ1-1	TGTGCCAGCAGCCGACAGACCCCTATGAACACTGAAGCTTTCTTT	CASSRQTPMNTEAFF
TRBD1	-	TRBV6-6	TRBJ1-5	TGTGCCAGCAGTTCACAGGGGACGCATCAGCCCCAGCATTTT	CASSSQGTHQPQHF
-	-	TRBV5-6	TRBJ2-5	TGTGCCAGCAAGTCCGGAGAGACCCAGTACTTC	CASKSGETQYF
TRBD2	few	TRBV29-1	TRBJ2-1	TGCAGCGTTGCGGGCGGGGGAGCATACAATGAGCAGTTCTTC	CSVAGGGAYNEQFF
TRBD2	-	TRBV19	TRBJ2-1	TGTGCCAGTAGTATCTGGGGGGGTTACAATGAGCAGTTCTTC	CASSIWGGYNEQFF
TRBD1	once	TRBV7-3	TRBJ2-1	TGTGCCAGCAGCTCCCCACAGGGGCTTGAGCAGTTCTTC	CASSSPQGLEQFF
TRBD1	-	TRBV10-3	TRBJ2-2	TGTGCCATCAGTGAGTCTATGTCTGGCAGGGGGACCGGGGAGCTGTTTTTT	CAISESMSGRGTGELFF
-	-	TRBV5-4	TRBJ2-7	TGTGCCAGCAGCTTGGACACGTACGAGCAGTACTTC	CASSLDTYEQYF
TRBD2	-	TRBV4-1	TRBJ2-2	TGCGCCAGCAGCCACCCACCGGGAGGGCTTGTCACCGGGGAGCTGTTTTTT	CASSHPPGGLVTGELFF